Here is one T cell receptor beta chain with its context. Its target is unknown. The same CDR3 also results from other DNA sequences found in this sample. The primer mix had 60 Vbeta and 13 Jbeta primers. Generated by immunoSEQ multiplex PCR, the TCRdb table keeps only in-frame clones and is missing some. The sample has fewer than 200,000 clones; about 83% are singletons. The data are from a study of cytomegalovirus exposure and HLA in healthy donors. Study background: Among the 300 to 400 donors who were genotyped, about 84% fell in the genetic ancestry cluster that is associated with self-reported Caucasian donors.

This CDR3 is 14 amino acids long. V was cut by 5 bases and J by 0 bases, with 10 bases left in between. Germline V lookup: CDR1 LNHDA, CDR2 SQIVND (reference sequence). Regarding the study as a whole: Rarity marked most TCR sequences, yet some public TCRs occurred in many donors. TCR beta chain V- and J-gene trimming was linked, in a later analysis, to a missense variant in DCLRE1C.

The sample was PBMCs. The chain joins TRBV19 to TRBJ1-2; D unresolved. The origin of this receptor is a man aged 40-49 years in good health and CMV-seropositive. The CDR3 nucleotides are TGTGCCAGTAGTGTAGGCACACCTAACTATGGCTACACCTTC. As protein: CASSVGTPNYGYTF. The full variable domain, in which reference TRBV19 and TRBJ1-2 provide the parts outside the CDR3, is DGGITQSPKYLFRKEGQNVTLSCEQNLNHDAMYWYRQDPGQGLRLIYYSQIVNDFQKGDIAEGYSVSREKKESFPLTVTSAQKNPTAFYLCASSVGTPNYGYTFGSGTRLTVV.